The 5 T cell receptor beta chains below come from one sample, sequenced in a study of lymphopenia after photon versus proton radiotherapy. The table came from immunoSEQ multiplex PCR; TCRdb's copy has only in-frame clones and leaves some out. Among 20,000 to 25,000 clones listed, roughly 85% were seen once. The sample was peripheral blood, taken from a patient treated with photon-based radiotherapy. The receptors were sampled from a man in his 60s with pancreatic cancer.

This sequence joins TRBV7-3 and TRBJ2-1; 7 nucleotides align to TRBD1. Trimming removed 5 bases from V and 4 bases from J; junction bases left unmatched: 8. This CDR3 spans 15 amino acids. Germline lookup yields CDR1 SGHTA and CDR2 FQGTGA. For the CDR3, the DNA is TGTGCCAGCAGCCTATCAGGGGGTTCTTACAATGAGCAGTTCTTC. This encodes CASSLSGGSYNEQFF.

In DNA form, the CDR3 reads TGCGCCAGCAGCTTGGGGACAGGGGGCCCAGATACGCAGTATTTT. It specifies CASSLGTGGPDTQYF. The chain has TRBV5-1 and TRBJ2-3; 11 positions agree with TRBD1. Germline-derived CDR1 and CDR2 are SGHRS and YFSETQ. The CDR3 covers 15 residues. V lost 0 bases and J lost 4; bases outside the gene matches: 1.

The chain couples TRBV29-1 to TRBJ1-1, with D unclear. The V end was cut by 7 bases, the J end by 3 bases, with 15 bases between. The CDR3 covers 13 residues. Germline CDR1 is SQVTM and CDR2 is ANQGSEA. The chain's CDR3 is CSAADQRDTEAFF. CDR3 bases: TGCAGCGCCGCGGATCAACGGGACACTGAAGCTTTCTTT.

The rearrangement links TRBV30 to TRBJ2-3, with 9 bases fitting TRBD2. Germline assignment: CDR1 GTSNPN and CDR2 SVGIG (reference sequence). The CDR3 covers 17 residues. V lost 2 bases to trimming and J lost 4 bases; unmatched junction nucleotides: 13. The CDR3 loop is CAWSRAGGQLRSDTQYF. In DNA, the CDR3 is TGTGCCTGGAGTCGGGCGGGGGGGCAGCTTAGATCAGATACGCAGTATTTT.

V usage is TRBV7-9 and J usage is TRBJ2-7; no clear D. V lost 5 bases, J lost 6 bases, and 8 bases lay in between. The CDR3 is 11 amino acids. Germline V gives CDR1 SEHNR, CDR2 FQNEAQ (reference sequence). The CDR3 bases are TGTGCCAGCAGCCGACTCTCCGAGCAGTACTTC. Amino acid sequence: CASSRLSEQYF.